Sequencing of this TCR beta chain was carried out in a study of blood T cell repertoires in COVID-19. Study background: COVID-19 samples from acute and convalescent phases originated in the United States, Italy and Spain. Sources were T cells, B-cell-depleted T cells, or PBMCs; the material itself was cDNA or gDNA.

Germline assignment: CDR1 LNHDA and CDR2 SQIVND (reference sequence). Trimming removed 4 bases at V and 8 bases at J, with 11 bases between. The CDR3 sequence is 13 residues long. In the original processing: Scientists estimated how many nucleated cells there were by amplifying reference gene primers. TCRdb's table, derived via immunoSEQ multiplex PCR, lists solely in-frame clones and lacks some. V and J calls plus clone size are reproduced from that table; the DNA served to infer D and trimming. The sample lists 140,000 to 150,000 clones; around nine tenths were seen once. The rearrangement joins TRBV19 to TRBJ1-4; the D is unclear. The receptor was isolated from a woman aged 50 to 60 with active or convalescent COVID-19. Sequences were obtained from peripheral blood. The CDR3 reads CASSTTRGEKLFF. The CDR3 DNA follows: TGTGCCAGTAGTACCACTCGAGGGGAAAAACTGTTTTTT.